One sample yielded the 18 T cell receptor beta chains listed below, sequenced in a study of human T cells and chemical hapten exposure. One entry per CDR3 protein, called by TCRdb with MiXCR from the RACE reads. Of some 89,000 distinct CDR3 sequences in the sample, roughly 10% were seen once. Time point in this sample: patch test 2, 6 weeks after DPC sensitization. Treatment indicated: therapeutic diphenylcyclopropenone sensitization with weekly scalp DPC. Source: whole blood, taken in connection with sensitization to the hapten diphenylcyclopropenone (DPC). The receptors stem from a woman aged 25 to 39 with alopecia areata. Some clones in this sample may be carry-over from other donors' samples.

Only a few counts were recorded for this clonotype. This chain uses TRBV9 with TRBJ2-1; the match to TRBD2 covers 10 bases. The length of the CDR3 is 15 residues. In germline, CDR1 is SGDLS, CDR2 YYNGEE. V dropped 4 bases and J dropped 5; count of bases not matched to a gene: 6. The CDR3: CASSLAGGPHNEQFF. The CDR3 bases are TGTGCCAGCAGCTTAGCGGGAGGCCCCCACAATGAGCAGTTCTTC.

Ten or more counts support this clonotype. This rearrangement joins TRBV20-1 to TRBJ2-3, with D possibly called TRBD1 or TRBD2 (6 bases each). V was cut by 3 bases and J by 2 bases, with 9 bases left in between. CDR1 and CDR2 from the germline V gene are DFQATT and SNEGSKA (reference sequence). This CDR3 is 13 amino acids long. DNA for the CDR3: TGCAGTGCTAGGGAGGGGGTCACAGATACGCAGTATTTT. Protein product: CSAREGVTDTQYF.

The CDR3 protein is CAIPSGGAYGYTF. For the CDR3, the DNA is TGTGCCATCCCAAGTGGGGGGGCCTATGGCTACACCTTC. The rearrangement joins TRBV6-1 to TRBJ1-2; a possible D gene is TRBD1 (6 bases). This CDR3 has 13 residues. With 10 bases removed from V and 4 bases from J, the gap between germline ends came to 16 bases. The germline gives CDR1 MNHNS, CDR2 SASEGT.

This clonotype has at least ten counts. This chain joins TRBV9 and TRBJ2-1; tentative D call: TRBD2 (6 bases). The ends were cut back, 4 bases at V and 0 bases at J, with 17 bases in the middle. CDR3 length equals 17 residues. The germline V gene has CDR1 SGDLS and CDR2 YYNGEE. CDR3 protein: CASSTNQGGGSYNEQFF. The CDR3 DNA reads TGTGCCAGCAGCACGAACCAGGGAGGTGGCTCCTACAATGAGCAGTTCTTC.

This clonotype was seen at least ten times. The chain has TRBV28 and TRBJ2-5; TRBD1 matches 8 bases. Germline V gene lookup returns CDR1 MDHEN and CDR2 SYDVKM. Trimming removed 6 bases from V and 1 base from J; junction bases left unmatched: 7. The CDR3 has 15 amino acids. The CDR3: CASSPHDRGQETQYF. CDR3 DNA: TGTGCCAGCAGCCCCCATGACAGGGGCCAAGAGACCCAGTACTTC.

The chain uses TRBV20-1 and TRBJ1-6; no clear D. V lost 3 bases and J 8 bases, leaving 8 bases between the germline ends. Germline CDR1 and CDR2: DFQATT and SNEGSKA (reference sequence). There are 12 residues in the CDR3. CDR3 bases: TGCAGTGCTAGCACGAGGGATTCACCCCTCCACTTT. Its translation is CSASTRDSPLHF.

This clonotype was seen ten or more times. This chain uses TRBV5-6 with TRBJ1-3, with 7 positions matching TRBD1. V was clipped by 7 bases and J by 10 bases; unmatched bases: 14. Germline CDR1 SGHDT, CDR2 YYEEEE. The CDR3 consists of 14 residues. CDR3 sequence (DNA): TGTGCCAGCTATACGACAGGGAGGCCGGGAACCATATATTTT. Translation: CASYTTGRPGTIYF.

This clonotype came up many times. CDR3 residues: CASKWQGLDLVNEQFF. The DNA for the CDR3 is TGTGCCAGCAAGTGGCAGGGTTTGGATCTGGTGAATGAGCAGTTCTTC. The rearrangement links TRBV7-3 to TRBJ2-1, with a tentative D call TRBD1 (5 bases). Germline CDR1 SGHTA, CDR2 FQGTGA. Deletions cut 7 bases from V and 7 bases from J, with 23 bases between. The CDR3 has 16 amino acids.

This clonotype was recorded a few times. The chain joins TRBV30 to TRBJ1-5, with 8 bases aligning to TRBD1. CDR1 is GTSNPN, CDR2 SVGIG, per germline (reference sequence). Germline trimming cut 2 bases from V and 7 bases from J; bases unmatched to any gene: 4. This CDR3 is 13 amino acids long. The CDR3: CAWSPGGGQPQHF. In nucleotides, the CDR3 is TGTGCCTGGAGTCCAGGGGGCGGGCAGCCCCAGCATTTT.

Many counts were recorded for this clonotype. The gene calls are TRBV7-9 and TRBJ2-7; 9 nucleotides match TRBD1. CDR1 and CDR2 from the germline V gene are SEHNR and FQNEAQ (reference sequence). Trimming cost V 5 bases and J 5 bases; bases outside gene matches: 7. This CDR3 is 14 amino acids long. The CDR3 DNA sequence: TGTGCCAGCAGCCGGACAGGGGTAAAGCACGAGCAGTACTTC. Its translation is CASSRTGVKHEQYF.

This clonotype was detected many times. The chain uses TRBV29-1 and TRBJ1-1; D is unclear. Germline V CDR1 and CDR2: SQVTM, ANQGSEA. The CDR3 consists of 9 residues. The germline V and J ends were trimmed by 0 bases and 7 bases, with 0 bases remaining between them. For the CDR3, the DNA is TGCAGCGTTGAAGATGAAGCTTTCTTT. Translating it yields CSVEDEAFF.

There are many counts of this clonotype. This chain joins TRBV7-7 and TRBJ2-5, with D possibly TRBD2 on 5 matching bases. The CDR3 runs to 15 residues. The V and J ends lost 0 bases and 1 base respectively, with 9 bases between them. Germline lookup yields CDR1 SSHAT and CDR2 FNYEAQ (reference sequence). CDR3 in amino acids: CASSLAVGGQETQYF. DNA for the CDR3: TGTGCCAGCAGCTTAGCGGTCGGAGGCCAAGAGACCCAGTACTTC.

This clonotype was counted many times. The chain combines TRBV9 with TRBJ2-1; D ambiguous. Germline V gives CDR1 SGDLS, CDR2 YYNGEE. The CDR3 contains 11 residues. V was clipped by 0 bases and J by 9 bases, with 4 bases between them. CDR3 sequence reads: CASSVGTEQFF. CDR3 nucleotide sequence: TGTGCCAGCAGCGTAGGCACTGAGCAGTTCTTC.

Ten or more counts support this clonotype. The V and J genes are TRBV12-5 and TRBJ2-1; the D gene could be TRBD1 or TRBD2 (5 bases each). Germline CDR1 is LGHNT and CDR2 is FRNRAP. CDR3 length: 13 residues. V gave up 7 bases and J gave up 3 bases, with 10 bases separating them. The DNA of the CDR3 is TGTGCTAGTGCCCCGGGGCACTACAATGAGCAGTTCTTC. Translating gives CASAPGHYNEQFF.

The chain recombines TRBV12-5 with TRBJ2-7; D remains unclear. Germline assignment: CDR1 LGHNT and CDR2 FRNRAP. V lost 0 bases and J 1 base, leaving 4 bases between the germline ends. The CDR3 is 13 residues long. Here the CDR3 reads CASGLVQSYEQYF. The CDR3 nucleotides are TGTGCTAGTGGTTTGGTACAGTCCTACGAGCAGTACTTC.

This clonotype was counted at least ten times. The V gene is TRBV7-9, the J gene TRBJ1-5; the match to TRBD1 covers 10 bases. Per the germline V gene, CDR1 is SEHNR and CDR2 is FQNEAQ (reference sequence). This CDR3 is 14 amino acids long. V gave up 4 bases and J gave up 6 bases; unmatched junction bases: 3. The CDR3 loop reads CASSSGTGVQPQHF. The CDR3 bases are TGTGCCAGCAGCTCAGGGACAGGGGTTCAGCCCCAGCATTTT.

This clonotype has a handful of counts. The J gene is TRBJ2-7, the V gene TRBV6-6; the D call may be TRBD1 or TRBD2 (5 bases each). Germline V gene lookup returns CDR1 MNHNY and CDR2 SVGAGI (reference sequence). CDR3 size: 13 residues. Trimming took 0 bases from V and 5 from J, leaving 8 bases between them. This chain's CDR3 is CASSYSRGDEQYF. The CDR3 DNA sequence: TGTGCCAGCAGTTACTCGAGAGGGGACGAGCAGTACTTC.

This clonotype was counted at least ten times. The CDR3 spells CASSQDWAANSYEQYF. As DNA, the CDR3 is TGTGCCAGCAGCCAAGATTGGGCAGCAAACTCCTACGAGCAGTACTTC. The rearrangement uses TRBV4-2 and TRBJ2-7; the D is unclear. Per the germline V gene, CDR1 is LGHNA and CDR2 is YNFKEQ. Trimming stripped 0 bases from V and 0 bases from J, with 12 bases between. The CDR3 has 16 residues.